This TCR beta chain comes out of a study of a mutant IDH1 vaccine in newly diagnosed glioma. Notes on this clone: Antigen: not known.

Trimming pared 4 bases from V and 5 bases from J, leaving 21 bases between. The CDR3 totals 16 residues. The germline V gene encodes CDR1 SGHNT and CDR2 YYREEE (reference sequence). Profiled with immunoSEQ multiplex PCR; TCRdb holds only in-frame clones, not every one. This table has approximately 50,000 clones, 76% appearing once. The time point is: week 35, safety follow-up. Topical imiquimod accompanied each vaccine dose, which consisted of 300 ug of mutant IDH1 20-mer peptide. The rearrangement uses TRBV5-4 and TRBJ1-2; D perhaps matches TRBD1 (5 bases). The sample here was PBMCs, taken from a glioma patient whose treatment included an IDH1 peptide vaccine. The sequence derives from a man in his forties or fifties with glioma. CDR3 nucleotide sequence: TGTGCCAGCAGCCAAGACCCTGACAGATCCGGATATGGCTACACCTTC. This sequence encodes CASSQDPDRSGYGYTF. Variable domain in full (rest from reference TRBV5-4 and TRBJ1-2): ETGVTQSPTHLIKTRGQQVTLRCSSQSGHNTVSWYQQALGQGPQFIFQYYREEENGRGNFPPRFSGLQFPNYSSELNVNALELDDSALYLCASSQDPDRSGYGYTFGSGTRLTVV.